This T cell receptor (beta chain) derives from a study of shared clonotypes between healthy human individuals. CD45RO-negative, CCR7-positively selected cells formed the naive CD8 fraction, excluding terminally differentiated effector memory CD45RA+ cells. The CDR3 has 16 amino acids. Germline trimming cut 1 base from V and 2 bases from J; bases unmatched to any gene: 4. Looked up from germline, CDR1 is SGHTA and CDR2 is FQGNSA. Researchers divided each subset's genomic DNA evenly across several immunoSEQ plates. Profiled with immunoSEQ multiplex PCR; TCRdb holds only in-frame clones, not every one. The repertoire holds hundreds of thousands of clones, with around 96% as singletons.

The chain carries TRBV7-2 and TRBJ2-3; 9 bases align to TRBD2. The clonotype comes from a woman aged 30 to 39 in good health. The sequenced sample consisted of naive CD8+ T cells sorted from blood. The CDR3 DNA reads TGTGCCAGCAGCTTAGGGCTAGCGGGAACCACAGATACGCAGTATTTT. Amino acid sequence: CASSLGLAGTTDTQYF.